This note documents a single T cell receptor (beta chain) sequence. The antigen is not known. V lost 9 bases, J lost 5 bases, and 13 bases lay in between. Germline values: CDR1 MNHNY, CDR2 SVGAGI (reference sequence). The CDR3 loop spans 12 amino acids. Primers: 60 Vbeta forward and 13 Jbeta reverse. TCRdb's table, derived via immunoSEQ multiplex PCR, lists solely in-frame clones and lacks some. In the table there are 150,000 to 200,000 clones, over 80% of which are singletons. This entry comes from a study of cytomegalovirus exposure and HLA in healthy donors. Study information: An analysis done earlier identified 90 million to 120 million unique TCR beta sequences from around 180 million T cells. Study-wide findings and caveats: The classifier was said to identify cytomegalovirus status with high specificity and sensitivity. Analysis performed later showed TCR beta chains linked to HLA being more clonally expanded than equally common others. For most subjects, TCR beta sequences were reported to predict HLA-A and HLA-B alleles with accuracy.

The receptor was isolated from a girl under 18 in good health and CMV-seropositive. The gene calls are TRBV6-6 and TRBJ1-1, with a possible D match to TRBD1 (6 bases). The sample taken for sequencing was PBMCs. The CDR3 DNA sequence: TGTGCCAGTTACAGGGTGGGGACTGAAGCTTTCTTT. This sequence encodes CASYRVGTEAFF.